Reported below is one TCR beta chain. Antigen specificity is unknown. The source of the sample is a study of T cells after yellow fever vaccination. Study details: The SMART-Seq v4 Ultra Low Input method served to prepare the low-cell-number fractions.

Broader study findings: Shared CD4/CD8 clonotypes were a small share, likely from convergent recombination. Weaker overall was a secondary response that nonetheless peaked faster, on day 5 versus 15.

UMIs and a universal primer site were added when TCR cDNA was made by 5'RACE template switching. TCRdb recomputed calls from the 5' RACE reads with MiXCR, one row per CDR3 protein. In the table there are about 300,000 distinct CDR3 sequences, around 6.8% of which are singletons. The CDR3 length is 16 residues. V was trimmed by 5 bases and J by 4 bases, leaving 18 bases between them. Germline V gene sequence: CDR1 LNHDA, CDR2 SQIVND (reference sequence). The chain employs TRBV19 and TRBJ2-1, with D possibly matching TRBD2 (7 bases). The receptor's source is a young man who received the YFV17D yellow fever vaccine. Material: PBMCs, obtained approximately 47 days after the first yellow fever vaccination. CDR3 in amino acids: CASSFLPRGAYNEQFF. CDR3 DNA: TGTGCCAGTAGTTTCCTCCCCCGGGGGGCTTACAATGAGCAGTTCTTC.